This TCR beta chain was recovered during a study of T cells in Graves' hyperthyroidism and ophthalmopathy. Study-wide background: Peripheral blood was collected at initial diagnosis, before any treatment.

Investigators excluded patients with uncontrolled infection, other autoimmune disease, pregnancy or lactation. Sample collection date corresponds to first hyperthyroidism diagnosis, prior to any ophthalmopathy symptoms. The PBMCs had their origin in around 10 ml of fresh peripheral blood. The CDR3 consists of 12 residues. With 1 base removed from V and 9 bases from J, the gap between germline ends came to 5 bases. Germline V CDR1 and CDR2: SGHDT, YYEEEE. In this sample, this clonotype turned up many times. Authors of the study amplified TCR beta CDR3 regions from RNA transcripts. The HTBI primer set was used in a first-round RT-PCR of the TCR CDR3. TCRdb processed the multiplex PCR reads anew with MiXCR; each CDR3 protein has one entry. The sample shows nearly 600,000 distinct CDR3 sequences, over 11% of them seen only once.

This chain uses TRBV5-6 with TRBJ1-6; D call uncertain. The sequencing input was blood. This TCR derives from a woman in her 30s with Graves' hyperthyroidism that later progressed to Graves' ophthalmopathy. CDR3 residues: CASSLRSSPLHF. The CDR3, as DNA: TGTGCCAGCAGCTTGAGGAGTTCACCCCTCCACTTT.